A single sample is the source of the 4 T cell receptor beta chains below, sequenced in a study of a mutant IDH1 vaccine in newly diagnosed glioma. As to time point: week 23, last vaccination. All doses held 300 ug of mutant IDH1 20-mer peptide, with topical imiquimod. Data came from immunoSEQ multiplex PCR; TCRdb stores just in-frame clones and leaves some out. The data show about 54,000 clones, roughly 80% seen once. These TCRs' antigens remain unknown. This sample comprised PBMCs, obtained from a glioma patient whose treatment included an IDH1 peptide vaccine. Receptors were obtained from a man in his forties with glioma.

This chain links TRBV7-6 with TRBJ1-5; D is ambiguous. This CDR3 is 15 amino acids long. Germline V gene lookup returns CDR1 SGHVS and CDR2 FNYEAQ. V lost 0 bases and J 4 bases, leaving 10 bases between the germline ends. CDR3 region: CASSLASGFNQPQHF. The CDR3 DNA sequence: TGTGCCAGCAGCTTAGCTTCAGGCTTTAATCAGCCCCAGCATTTT.

The chain recombines TRBV2 with TRBJ2-2; D gene uncertain. The CDR3 consists of 12 residues. The V gene's germline CDR1 is SNHLY and CDR2 FYNNEI. V gave up 8 bases and J gave up 0 bases, with 4 bases separating them. CDR3 sequence (DNA): TGTGCCAGCTGTCCGAACACCGGGGAGCTGTTTTTT. Translated, it gives CASCPNTGELFF.

The chain links TRBV6-5 to TRBJ2-5; the D gene is possibly TRBD1 (6 bases). The CDR3 length is 16 residues. Germline loops: CDR1 MNHEY, CDR2 SVGAGI. V was pared by 0 bases and J by 4 bases, with 15 bases between. CDR3 residues: CASSYSAATGGETQYF. The DNA of the CDR3 is TGTGCCAGCAGTTACTCCGCTGCGACAGGTGGAGAGACCCAGTACTTC.

The chain uses TRBV7-9 and TRBJ1-6, with D uncertain. The CDR3 is 14 residues long. From germline, CDR1 is SEHNR and CDR2 FQNEAQ (reference sequence). V was clipped by 10 bases and J by 6 bases, with 16 bases between them. The CDR3 loop reads CATAAAGPNSPLHF. The CDR3 DNA reads as TGTGCCACCGCGGCGGCAGGTCCTAATTCACCCCTCCACTTT.